This T cell receptor (beta chain) is drawn from a study of blood T cell repertoires in COVID-19. Turning to the study itself: The United States, Italy and Spain supplied acute and convalescent COVID-19 samples.

As processed by the authors: Nucleated cell counts were estimated from reference gene primer amplification. TCRdb's table, derived via immunoSEQ multiplex PCR, lists solely in-frame clones and lacks some. The DNA gave D and trimming, while V, J and clone size come from that table. This sample has 60,000 to 70,000 clones; around 85% occur once, and the top ten carry more than 1.4%. The CDR3 is made up of 12 amino acids. V lost 5 bases and J 12 bases, leaving 16 bases between the germline ends. In germline, CDR1 is MDHEN, CDR2 SYDVKM. The TCR comes from a woman between 55 and 75 years old with acute or convalescent COVID-19. The gene calls are TRBV28 and TRBJ1-1, with D possibly matching TRBD1 (5 bases). The sample comprised peripheral blood. The CDR3 nucleotides are TGTGCCAGCAGTGAAAACCAGGGTGGAACTTTCTTT. Translation: CASSENQGGTFF.